The rows below give T cell receptor beta chains drawn from one sample of a study of radiation and T cells in renal cell carcinoma. Sequencing used immunoSEQ multiplex PCR; TCRdb keeps in-frame clones, though not all of them. Among under 200,000 clones listed, about 87% were seen once. The sample was blood, taken from a patient whose treatment included radiotherapy and nephrectomy. Receptor source: a woman aged 50 to 65 with renal cell carcinoma. CDR3s leave out the opening cysteine and the closing phenylalanine or tryptophan. Fields, in order: D gene, CDR3 length, J gene, V gene, CDR3 protein. A D gene is named only where the DNA matches it firmly.

d_call: TRBD1; cdr3_length: 12; j_call: TRBJ2-2; v_call: TRBV6-1; cdr3_aa: AARGQVGIGELF
d_call: -; cdr3_length: 10; j_call: TRBJ1-2; v_call: TRBV7-2; cdr3_aa: ASSFEGYGYT
d_call: TRBD2; cdr3_length: 14; j_call: TRBJ2-3; v_call: TRBV5-1; cdr3_aa: ASSYRAGASTDTQY
d_call: -; cdr3_length: 14; j_call: TRBJ2-5; v_call: TRBV25-1; cdr3_aa: ASSEFGQGGRETQY
d_call: -; cdr3_length: 12; j_call: TRBJ2-1; v_call: TRBV2; cdr3_aa: ASSYSASHNEQF
d_call: -; cdr3_length: 14; j_call: TRBJ1-2; v_call: TRBV14; cdr3_aa: ASSHGGGITNYGYT
d_call: -; cdr3_length: 12; j_call: TRBJ1-1; v_call: TRBV9; cdr3_aa: ASSRNPGNTEAF
d_call: -; cdr3_length: 13; j_call: TRBJ2-2; v_call: TRBV7-8; cdr3_aa: ASSLLIPIAGELF
d_call: -; cdr3_length: 11; j_call: TRBJ1-1; v_call: TRBV5-4; cdr3_aa: ASRLRGDTEAF
d_call: TRBD2; cdr3_length: 16; j_call: TRBJ2-2; v_call: TRBV4-3; cdr3_aa: ASSQGLAGVVNTGELF
d_call: -; cdr3_length: 15; j_call: TRBJ2-7; v_call: TRBV7-9; cdr3_aa: ASSLGTDTAVSYEQY
d_call: TRBD1; cdr3_length: 13; j_call: TRBJ1-6; v_call: TRBV6-1; cdr3_aa: ASSPQGTQNSPLH
d_call: -; cdr3_length: 12; j_call: TRBJ1-2; v_call: TRBV11-2; cdr3_aa: ASSLDPYPNSYT
d_call: -; cdr3_length: 12; j_call: TRBJ1-1; v_call: TRBV14; cdr3_aa: ASSLGGGTTEAF
d_call: -; cdr3_length: 8; j_call: TRBJ2-5; v_call: TRBV20-1; cdr3_aa: SGGGETQY
d_call: TRBD1; cdr3_length: 12; j_call: TRBJ2-2; v_call: TRBV19; cdr3_aa: ASSPTGYTGELF
d_call: -; cdr3_length: 12; j_call: TRBJ1-1; v_call: TRBV9; cdr3_aa: ASSNQPGNTEAF
d_call: -; cdr3_length: 11; j_call: TRBJ1-4; v_call: TRBV9; cdr3_aa: ASSVEPREKLF
d_call: -; cdr3_length: 11; j_call: TRBJ1-2; v_call: TRBV2; cdr3_aa: ASSGAQFYGYT
d_call: -; cdr3_length: 10; j_call: TRBJ2-1; v_call: TRBV2; cdr3_aa: ASSDRRNEQF
d_call: -; cdr3_length: 13; j_call: TRBJ1-1; v_call: TRBV7-9; cdr3_aa: ASSPDAGGDTEAF
d_call: -; cdr3_length: 10; j_call: TRBJ1-5; v_call: TRBV7-9; cdr3_aa: ASSLGDQPQH
d_call: -; cdr3_length: 11; j_call: TRBJ1-4; v_call: TRBV25-1; cdr3_aa: ASSKQGFEKLF
d_call: -; cdr3_length: 13; j_call: TRBJ1-4; v_call: TRBV2; cdr3_aa: ASSEASATNEKLF
d_call: TRBD2; cdr3_length: 12; j_call: TRBJ2-5; v_call: TRBV7-3; cdr3_aa: ASSFSGAQETQY
d_call: -; cdr3_length: 13; j_call: TRBJ2-2; v_call: TRBV6-1; cdr3_aa: ASSVEPLRTGELF